The 21 T cell receptor beta chains reported below all come from one sample, sequenced in a study of T-cell reconstitution after alpha-beta-depleted transplantation in children. For TCRbeta, the library was prepared with unique molecular identifiers. TCRdb re-analysed the PCR reads in MiXCR, keeping a single row per CDR3 protein. The sample consists of about 980,000 distinct CDR3 sequences, about 26% of them appearing once. Sequences were derived from PBMCs, mostly from graft donor cells, sampled 360 days after TCRalphabeta/CD19-depleted stem cell transplant. The source is a boy under three years old who had a stem cell transplant for SCID, so the T cells may come from the graft donor.

This clonotype was found a few times. This chain joins TRBV5-1 and TRBJ2-3; D is possibly TRBD2 (5 bases). V was cut by 2 bases and J by 2 bases, with 12 bases left in between. The length of the CDR3 is 15 residues. The V gene's germline CDR1 is SGHRS and CDR2 YFSETQ. The CDR3 DNA reads TGCGCCAGCAGCTTATCGGGGTGGGTCACAGATACGCAGTATTTT. Its translation is CASSLSGWVTDTQYF.

For the CDR3, the DNA is TGCAGTGCTAGAGCCCGGGGGGCGACTGGCACAGATACGCAGTATTTT. It yields the protein CSARARGATGTDTQYF. The chain combines TRBV20-1 with TRBJ2-3, with D possibly matching TRBD2 (7 bases). Germline loops: CDR1 DFQATT, CDR2 SNEGSKA (reference sequence). The CDR3 has 16 amino acids. V lost 1 base and J lost 1, with 15 bases in between.

This chain links TRBV20-1 with TRBJ2-7; D is possibly TRBD2 (6 bases). The CDR3 loop spans 14 amino acids. The V gene's germline CDR1 is DFQATT and CDR2 SNEGSKA (reference sequence). V dropped 1 base and J dropped 0 bases, with 10 bases sitting between them. The CDR3 nucleotides read TGCAGTGCTAGAGGCGGGACCCACTCCTACGAGCAGTACTTC. Encoded protein: CSARGGTHSYEQYF.

The V gene is TRBV5-5, the J gene TRBJ2-1, with D hard to call. Germline values: CDR1 SGHKS, CDR2 YYEKEE (reference sequence). Trimming cost V 3 bases and J 8 bases, with 21 bases left between them. The CDR3 runs 16 residues. The DNA of the CDR3 is TGTGCCAGCAGCTCCCGACCAGAAGGTCCGTTCCATGAGCAGTTCTTC. It encodes CASSSRPEGPFHEQFF.

The V and J genes are TRBV4-2 and TRBJ1-6; a weak D match, TRBD1 (5 bases). V was clipped by 0 bases and J by 2 bases, with 14 bases between them. The CDR3 has 18 amino acids. Germline CDR1 reads LGHNA; CDR2 reads YNFKEQ. The CDR3 DNA reads as TGTGCCAGCAGCCAAGATCGGGCAGGGATTGCCTATAATTCACCCCTCCACTTT. Its protein product is CASSQDRAGIAYNSPLHF.

The chain is built from TRBV10-3 and TRBJ2-1, with D possibly being TRBD1 (6 bases). Germline V gene sequence: CDR1 ENHRY, CDR2 SYGVKD. V lost 0 bases, J lost 6 bases, and 18 bases lay in between. This CDR3 has 17 residues. For the CDR3, the DNA is TGTGCCATCAGTGAGTCTCCCGGCAGGGGTCTATTCAATGAGCAGTTCTTC. This codes for CAISESPGRGLFNEQFF.

This clonotype was seen more than once but under ten times. The rearrangement joins TRBV7-8 to TRBJ2-1; 7 nucleotides match TRBD1. V lost 5 bases and J lost 6; bases outside the gene matches: 10. The CDR3 totals 15 residues. Germline assignment: CDR1 SGHVS and CDR2 FQNEAQ. CDR3 loop: CASSPPGTAINEQFF. The DNA of the CDR3 is TGTGCCAGCAGCCCGCCCGGGACAGCAATCAATGAGCAGTTCTTC.

The rearrangement joins TRBV29-1 to TRBJ1-1, with 8 bases identical to TRBD1. Trimming cost V 5 bases and J 1 base; bases outside gene matches: 3. Germline V lookup: CDR1 SQVTM, CDR2 ANQGSEA. CDR3 length: 13 residues. Here the CDR3 reads CSVLTGANTEAFF. CDR3 DNA sequence: TGCAGCGTTCTGACAGGGGCGAACACTGAAGCTTTCTTT.

The chain links TRBV12-3 or TRBV12-4 to TRBJ2-3, with D hard to call. The CDR3 covers 14 residues. Trimming stripped 3 bases from V and 2 bases from J, with 9 bases between. In DNA, the CDR3 is TGTGCCAGCAGTTTCGGTGTCATCACAGATACGCAGTATTTT. This translates into CASSFGVITDTQYF.

This clonotype was recorded only once. The CDR3 loop reads CASSQGGLADFAYEQYF. For the CDR3, the DNA is TGTGCCAGCAGCCAAGGGGGACTAGCGGACTTCGCCTACGAGCAGTACTTC. The chain carries TRBV4-2 and TRBJ2-7, with TRBD2 identical over 11 bases. After removal of 1 base from V and 2 bases from J, the junction contained 7 bases not matched to a gene. This CDR3 comprises 17 residues. Germline assignment: CDR1 LGHNA and CDR2 YNFKEQ.

The chain joins TRBV5-1 to TRBJ2-5, with D perhaps matching TRBD1 (5 bases). V shed 2 bases and J shed 5 bases, with 10 bases lying between them. The CDR3 is 13 residues long. The germline gives CDR1 SGHRS, CDR2 YFSETQ. CDR3 in amino acids: CASSFQGAETQYF. The CDR3 nucleotides are TGCGCCAGCAGCTTTCAGGGCGCGGAGACCCAGTACTTC.

The J gene is TRBJ1-3, the V gene TRBV18; no reliable D call. The CDR3 sequence is 16 residues long. V was trimmed by 3 bases and J by 4 bases, leaving 16 bases between them. CDR1 and CDR2 (germline): KGHSH, LQKENI. The CDR3 coding sequence is TGTGCCAGCTCACCGGTGAAAGGGTTTTCAGGAAACACCATATATTTT. It specifies CASSPVKGFSGNTIYF.

This clonotype came up a few times. The junction shows a germline mismatch at one end, possibly a read error. This sequence joins TRBV29-1 and TRBJ1-1; no clear D gene. CDR3 length equals 11 residues. Germline CDR1 is SQVTM and CDR2 is ANQGSEA. CDR3 region: CSGEVNTEAFF. The DNA for the CDR3 is TGCAGCGGTGAAGTGAACACTGAAGCTTTCTTT.

This clonotype was observed a few times. CDR3 region: CSATLLRREQYF. The CDR3 DNA reads TGCAGTGCTACTTTATTGCGACGGGAGCAGTACTTC. The J gene is TRBJ2-7, the V gene TRBV20-1; D unresolved. The V end lost 4 bases, the J end lost 7 bases, and 14 bases lay between the germline ends. CDR1 DFQATT and CDR2 SNEGSKA come from the germline V gene (reference sequence). This CDR3 has 12 residues.

The gene calls are TRBV4-1 and TRBJ1-5; a weak D match, TRBD1 (6 bases). The ends were cut back, 2 bases at V and 5 bases at J, with 13 bases in the middle. Germline lookup yields CDR1 MGHRA and CDR2 YSYEKL. The CDR3 contains 15 residues. CDR3: CASSQQGPLDQPQHF. DNA for the CDR3: TGCGCCAGCAGCCAACAGGGGCCGTTGGATCAGCCCCAGCATTTT.

This clonotype was recorded a few times. The rearrangement joins TRBV7-2 to TRBJ1-1; D uncertain. Germline CDR1 reads SGHTA; CDR2 reads FQGNSA. The CDR3 is 14 residues long. V dropped 4 bases and J dropped 6 bases, with 15 bases sitting between them. For the CDR3, the DNA is TGTGCCAGCAGCTGGAACGGACTGAAGTCTGAAGCTTTCTTT. Its translation is CASSWNGLKSEAFF.

This clonotype has just a few counts. This chain connects TRBV4-3 to TRBJ2-3; D is possibly TRBD1 (6 bases). Per germline, CDR1 LGHNA and CDR2 YSLEER. The CDR3 contains 15 residues. Trimming pared 0 bases from V and 2 bases from J, leaving 9 bases between. The CDR3 DNA reads as TGCGCCAGCAGCCAAGAATCAGGGGACACAGATACGCAGTATTTT. Translated, it gives CASSQESGDTDTQYF.

This sequence joins TRBV30 and TRBJ2-5; tentatively, D is TRBD1 or TRBD2 (6 bases each). The CDR3 contains 13 residues. CDR1 and CDR2 (germline): GTSNPN, SVGIG (reference sequence). Trimming stripped 3 bases from V and 1 base from J, with 9 bases between. The CDR3: CAWSGGLQETQYF. The CDR3 DNA reads as TGTGCCTGGAGCGGGGGCCTCCAAGAGACCCAGTACTTC.

This clonotype was seen a few times. The chain couples TRBV6-2 or TRBV6-3 to TRBJ2-5; weak D call: TRBD2 (6 bases). This CDR3 is built from 16 residues. Germline CDR1 is MNHEY and CDR2 is SVGEGT. Trimming removed 0 bases at V and 7 bases at J, with 18 bases between. The CDR3, as DNA: TGTGCCAGCAGTTACTCAGCAGGCACGGGGGATCGGACCCAGTACTTC. It codes for CASSYSAGTGDRTQYF.

This clonotype was recorded many times. This rearrangement joins TRBV29-1 to TRBJ2-5; D gene uncertain. Germline V CDR1 and CDR2: SQVTM, ANQGSEA. The CDR3 consists of 14 residues. V was clipped by 1 base and J by 5 bases, with 14 bases between them. In DNA form, the CDR3 reads TGCAGCGTTGAAGCGACAAGAACCAGGGAGACCCAGTACTTC. Protein: CSVEATRTRETQYF.

This sequence joins TRBV19 and TRBJ2-5; the D is unclear. Deletions cut 6 bases from V and 3 bases from J, with 11 bases between. The germline V gene has CDR1 LNHDA and CDR2 SQIVND (reference sequence). This CDR3 spans 13 amino acids. The CDR3 spells CASRRDGEETQYF. The CDR3 coding sequence is TGTGCCAGTAGGAGAGACGGAGAAGAGACCCAGTACTTC.